Below, 21 T cell receptor beta chains from the same sample are listed, as sequenced in a study of cytomegalovirus exposure and HLA in healthy donors. The primer mix had 60 Vbeta and 13 Jbeta primers. The table came from immunoSEQ multiplex PCR; TCRdb's copy has only in-frame clones and leaves some out. The table lists over 150,000 clones, roughly 72% of them singletons, with 2.1% in the top ten. Sequenced material: PBMCs. The receptors were sampled from a man younger than 40 in good health and CMV-seronegative.

The chain couples TRBV30 to TRBJ2-1; possible D gene TRBD2, 6 bases. This CDR3 is 16 amino acids long. Looked up from germline, CDR1 is GTSNPN and CDR2 is SVGIG (reference sequence). V was pared by 3 bases and J by 0 bases, with 15 bases between. The chain's CDR3 is CAWSSPGLDSYNEQFF. Here the CDR3 DNA reads TGTGCCTGGAGCTCTCCGGGACTCGACTCCTACAATGAGCAGTTCTTC.

This clone was counted a few times. CDR3 sequence: CSAGVGNQPQHF. CDR3 nucleotides: TGCAGCGCCGGAGTGGGCAATCAGCCCCAGCATTTT. The V call is TRBV29-1, the J call TRBJ1-5; D is uncertain. CDR3 length equals 12 residues. Germline values: CDR1 SQVTM, CDR2 ANQGSEA. The V gene lost 7 bases and the J gene lost 2 bases, with 9 bases spanning the gap.

V gene TRBV5-6 combines with J gene TRBJ2-7, with TRBD1 identical over 10 bases. CDR3 length: 13 amino acids. V trimming: 7 bases; J trimming: 5 bases; junction bases outside the gene matches: 6. The germline V gene has CDR1 SGHDT and CDR2 YYEEEE. CDR3 protein: CASQWGQGNEQYF. The CDR3 bases are TGTGCCAGCCAGTGGGGACAGGGGAACGAGCAGTACTTC.

V usage is TRBV28 and J usage is TRBJ1-5; 7 bases map to TRBD1. With V trimmed by 5 bases and J by 5 bases, 9 bases remained unmatched. The CDR3 contains 15 residues. Germline loops: CDR1 MDHEN, CDR2 SYDVKM. The CDR3 nucleotides read TGTGCCAGCAGTACCGACAGGGAAGGTTATCAGCCCCAGCATTTT. This codes for CASSTDREGYQPQHF.

The chain recombines TRBV27 with TRBJ2-1, with a possible D match to TRBD2 (5 bases). The CDR3 has 15 amino acids. The germline gives CDR1 MNHEY, CDR2 SMNVEV (reference sequence). Between the trimmed V and J ends, which lost 4 bases and 5 bases, there was a span of 15 bases. In nucleotides, the CDR3 is TGTGCCAGCAGTTCCGAGATCGGGGTGAACAATGAGCAGTTCTTC. It codes for CASSSEIGVNNEQFF.

The chain recombines TRBV18 with TRBJ2-7; 8 bases align to TRBD1. The CDR3 contains 15 residues. The ends lost 2 bases at V and 2 bases at J; junction bases unmatched: 5. Germline V lookup: CDR1 KGHSH, CDR2 LQKENI. The CDR3 DNA sequence: TGTGCCAGCTCACCATCCCAGGGGGCCCCCTACGAGCAGTACTTC. Translating it yields CASSPSQGAPYEQYF. The variable domain in full, with the rest retrieved from reference TRBV18 and TRBJ2-7, is NAGVMQNPRHLVRRRGQEARLRCSPMKGHSHVYWYRQLPEEGLKFMVYLQKENIIDESGMPKERFSAEFPKEGPSILRIQQVVRGDSAAYFCASSPSQGAPYEQYFGPGTRLTVT.

The gene calls are TRBV5-6 and TRBJ2-3; 10 nucleotides match TRBD1. After removal of 4 bases from V and 3 bases from J, the junction contained 2 bases not matched to a gene. The CDR3 loop spans 14 amino acids. Germline V CDR1 and CDR2: SGHDT, YYEEEE. CDR3 DNA: TGTGCCAGCAGCCCGGGACAGGGGACAGATACGCAGTATTTT. The encoded protein is CASSPGQGTDTQYF. The full variable domain, rest sourced from reference TRBV5-6 and TRBJ2-3, is DAGVTQSPTHLIKTRGQQVTLRCSPKSGHDTVSWYQQALGQGPQFIFQYYEEEERQRGNFPDRFSGHQFPNYSSELNVNALLLGDSALYLCASSPGQGTDTQYFGPGTRLTVL.

The chain uses TRBV6-1 and TRBJ1-2; TRBD1 is a possible D gene (6 bases). V lost 3 bases and J lost 5, with 13 bases in between. The germline V gene has CDR1 MNHNS and CDR2 SASEGT. The CDR3 contains 14 residues. CDR3 amino acids: CASSEYGTLYGYTF. The CDR3 bases are TGTGCCAGCAGTGAGTACGGGACACTTTATGGCTACACCTTC.

In this sample, this clone turned up once. The chain is built from TRBV7-9 and TRBJ1-1, with 7 bases fitting TRBD1. The CDR3 runs 13 residues. CDR1 and CDR2 (germline): SEHNR, FQNEAQ (reference sequence). Trimming cost V 5 bases and J 5 bases; bases outside gene matches: 5. The CDR3 coding sequence is TGTGCCAGCAGCGCCGACAGGGTGACTGAAGCTTTCTTT. It is translated as CASSADRVTEAFF.

The table lists this clone with a few counts. This chain connects TRBV10-2 to TRBJ2-3; 8 bases map to TRBD2. Germline trimming cut 4 bases from V and 2 bases from J; bases unmatched to any gene: 11. Germline assignment: CDR1 WSHSY and CDR2 SAAADI. The CDR3 consists of 17 residues. Written as DNA, the CDR3 is TGCGCCAGCAGTGCGGGTGCTAGCGGGCCAATCACAGATACGCAGTATTTT. Translation: CASSAGASGPITDTQYF.

This sequence joins TRBV6-5 and TRBJ1-3, with D maybe TRBD1 (6 bases). Germline CDR1 and CDR2: MNHEY and SVGAGI. This CDR3 is 14 amino acids long. With 5 bases removed from V and 4 bases from J, the gap between germline ends came to 12 bases. The CDR3 DNA is TGTGCCAGCAGTACGGGGGGGCCCGGAAACACCATATATTTT. Translating it yields CASSTGGPGNTIYF.

The chain has TRBV19 and TRBJ2-1, with D possibly TRBD1 on 5 matching bases. CDR1 and CDR2 (germline): LNHDA, SQIVND (reference sequence). The CDR3 length is 14 residues. V lost 8 bases to trimming and J lost 5 bases, with 16 bases between them. CDR3 DNA sequence: TGTGCCAGTGCGGATCCGGCAGGGAACAATGAGCAGTTCTTC. It is translated as CASADPAGNNEQFF.

The genes are TRBV6-1 and TRBJ2-7, with TRBD2 matching 7 bases. The CDR3 runs 14 residues. Trimming cost V 3 bases and J 2 bases; bases outside gene matches: 4. Germline CDR1 MNHNS, CDR2 SASEGT. CDR3 DNA sequence: TGTGCCAGCAGTGAGCGGGGGAGAGCCTACGAGCAGTACTTC. Translated: CASSERGRAYEQYF.

This clone came up once. This rearrangement joins TRBV28 to TRBJ1-1, with 8 nucleotides matching TRBD1. Trimming cost V 3 bases and J 0 bases; bases outside gene matches: 6. The V gene's germline CDR1 is MDHEN and CDR2 SYDVKM. This CDR3 has 16 residues. This CDR3 is CASSFPGQAMNTEAFF. CDR3 bases: TGTGCCAGCAGTTTTCCGGGACAGGCAATGAACACTGAAGCTTTCTTT.

The V gene is TRBV21-1, the J gene TRBJ2-7; the DNA was not used to check the table's D call, TRBD2. TRBV21-1 is recorded as a pseudogene. CDR3 length: 12 amino acids. CDR3 DNA sequence: TGTGCCAGCAGCAAAGTTTGGGGGGAGGTGTACTTC. This codes for CASSKVWGEVYF.

J is TRBJ1-1 and V is TRBV7-2, with D possibly TRBD1 on 6 matching bases. V lost 5 bases and J 5 bases, leaving 12 bases between the germline ends. Germline loops: CDR1 SGHTA, CDR2 FQGNSA. This CDR3 has 13 residues. The CDR3 DNA reads TGTGCCAGCAGCACGTACAGGGAAACTGAAGCTTTCTTT. Its protein product is CASSTYRETEAFF.

The chain employs TRBV7-2 and TRBJ2-2, with D hard to call. The CDR3 covers 15 residues. CDR1 and CDR2 from the germline V gene are SGHTA and FQGNSA. V lost 1 base and J lost 6, with 12 bases in between. The CDR3, as DNA: TGTGCCAGCAGCTTAGTATTTGTTGCGGCCGGGGAGCTGTTTTTT. Amino acid sequence: CASSLVFVAAGELFF.

A remark on this clone: The same CDR3 is also encoded by other DNA sequences in this sample. This chain links TRBV29-1 with TRBJ2-5; 10 nucleotides agree with TRBD2. This CDR3 is built from 13 residues. V shed 5 bases and J 4 bases; nucleotides not matched to a gene: 4. In germline, CDR1 is SQVTM, CDR2 ANQGSEA. The CDR3 bases are TGCAGCGTTAGCGGGGGGGGATTAGAGACCCAGTACTTC. It encodes CSVSGGGLETQYF.

The chain is built from TRBV2 and TRBJ1-6, with 9 bases fitting TRBD1. The CDR3 totals 15 residues. V gave up 7 bases and J gave up 3 bases; unmatched junction bases: 4. Germline CDR1 SNHLY, CDR2 FYNNEI. CDR3 coding DNA: TGTGCCAGCATGGGACAGGGAAACTATAATTCACCCCTCCACTTT. Amino acid sequence: CASMGQGNYNSPLHF.

This clone appeared a single time. The V gene is TRBV7-2, the J gene TRBJ1-4; D uncertain. V lost 1 base to trimming and J lost 3 bases, with 12 bases between them. Germline V gene sequence: CDR1 SGHTA, CDR2 FQGNSA. The CDR3 loop spans 16 amino acids. The CDR3 loop reads CASSLGSAQSNEKLFF. CDR3 nucleotides: TGTGCCAGCAGCTTAGGTTCAGCACAGTCTAATGAAAAACTGTTTTTT.

The V and J genes are TRBV19 and TRBJ1-3, with D possibly being TRBD1 (5 bases). CDR1 and CDR2 from the germline V gene are LNHDA and SQIVND (reference sequence). The V end was cut by 4 bases, the J end by 5 bases, with 6 bases between. This CDR3 is 12 amino acids long. Here the CDR3 reads CASSTDRNTIYF. The CDR3 region has the DNA TGTGCCAGTAGTACGGACAGAAACACCATATATTTT.